Sequencing of this T cell receptor beta chain was carried out in a study of shared clonotypes between healthy human individuals. Background on the study: Three plates each covered CD4 naive and memory; CD8 naive two, CD8 memory one.

In the original processing: As immunoSEQ supplied junction-only sequences (without quality scores), filtering differed. The data were produced by immunoSEQ multiplex PCR, yet TCRdb's version contains in-frame clones alone and is incomplete. The DNA was the basis for D and trimming; V, J and clone size are from that table. The sample holds over a million clones, more than 95% seen once. Germline V gene sequence: CDR1 SGHNT, CDR2 YYREEE (reference sequence). The CDR3 is 14 residues long. V was clipped by 4 bases and J by 5 bases; unmatched bases: 5. V usage is TRBV5-4 and J usage is TRBJ2-3, with 9 bases matching TRBD2. Sequenced sample: naive CD4+ T cells sorted from blood. Subset denoted: CD45RA+ positively selected. The sequence came from a man aged 25 to 40 in good health. The DNA for the CDR3 is TGTGCCAGCAGCCGCGGGAGGGCCGTAGATACGCAGTATTTT. Its translation is CASSRGRAVDTQYF. Variable domain in full (rest from reference TRBV5-4 and TRBJ2-3): ETGVTQSPTHLIKTRGQQVTLRCSSQSGHNTVSWYQQALGQGPQFIFQYYREEENGRGNFPPRFSGLQFPNYSSELNVNALELDDSALYLCASSRGRAVDTQYFGPGTRLTVL.